Sequencing of this TCR beta chain was carried out in a study of a mutant IDH1 vaccine in newly diagnosed glioma. The sample's time point: baseline, week 1 (first vaccination visit). Treatment reported: pre-vaccination baseline after standard-of-care therapy. Newly diagnosed WHO grade 3 or 4 IDH1-mutant, ATRX-lost astrocytomas were identified in the donors. The sample holds a few counts of this clone. This table comes from immunoSEQ multiplex PCR, and its TCRdb copy is limited to in-frame clones, with some not included. The sample carries tens of thousands of clones, 80% to 90% recorded once. CDR3 size: 13 residues. Germline V CDR1 and CDR2: SGHRS, YFSETQ. The V end lost 3 bases, the J end lost 8 bases, and 12 bases lay between the germline ends.

This sequence joins TRBV5-1 and TRBJ1-5; the D gene is possibly TRBD1 (6 bases). The sample in question was peripheral blood mononuclear cells (PBMCs), obtained from a glioma patient treated with radiotherapy, temozolomide or both. The origin of this receptor is a woman aged 18-30 years with glioma. Some clones in this sample may be carry-over from other donors' samples. The CDR3 is CASSSTGREPQHF. Here the CDR3 DNA reads TGCGCCAGCAGCTCCACAGGGAGGGAGCCCCAGCATTTT. Variable domain in full (rest from reference TRBV5-1 and TRBJ1-5): KAGVTQTPRYLIKTRGQQVTLSCSPISGHRSVSWYQQTPGQGLQFLFEYFSETQRNKGNFPGRFSGRQFSNSRSEMNVSTLELGDSALYLCASSSTGREPQHFGDGTRLSIL.